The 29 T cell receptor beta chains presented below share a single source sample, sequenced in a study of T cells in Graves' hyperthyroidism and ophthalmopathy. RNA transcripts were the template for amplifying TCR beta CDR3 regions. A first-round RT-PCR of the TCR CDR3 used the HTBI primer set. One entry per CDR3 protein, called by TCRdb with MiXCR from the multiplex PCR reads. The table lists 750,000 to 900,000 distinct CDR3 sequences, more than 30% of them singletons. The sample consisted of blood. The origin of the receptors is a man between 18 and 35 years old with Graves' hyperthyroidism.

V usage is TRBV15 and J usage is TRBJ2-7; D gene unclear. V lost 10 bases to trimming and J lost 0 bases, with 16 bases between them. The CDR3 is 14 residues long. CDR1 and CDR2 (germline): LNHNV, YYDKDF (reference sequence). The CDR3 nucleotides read TGTGCCAGCAGTTACGCAGCCCCCTCCTACGAGCAGTACTTC. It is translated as CASSYAAPSYEQYF.

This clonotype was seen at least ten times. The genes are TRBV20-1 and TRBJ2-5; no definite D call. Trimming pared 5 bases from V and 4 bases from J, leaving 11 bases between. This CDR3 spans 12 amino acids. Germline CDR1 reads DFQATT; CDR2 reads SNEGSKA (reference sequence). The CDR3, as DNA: TGCAGTGCTCCAAACACCCTAGAGACCCAGTACTTC. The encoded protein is CSAPNTLETQYF.

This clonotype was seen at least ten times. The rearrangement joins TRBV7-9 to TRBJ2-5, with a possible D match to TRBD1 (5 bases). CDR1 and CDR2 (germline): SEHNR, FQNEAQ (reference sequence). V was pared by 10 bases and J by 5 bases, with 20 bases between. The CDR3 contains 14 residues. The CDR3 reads CATLTRDSEETQYF. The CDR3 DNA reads TGTGCCACTCTGACCAGAGACAGTGAGGAGACCCAGTACTTC.

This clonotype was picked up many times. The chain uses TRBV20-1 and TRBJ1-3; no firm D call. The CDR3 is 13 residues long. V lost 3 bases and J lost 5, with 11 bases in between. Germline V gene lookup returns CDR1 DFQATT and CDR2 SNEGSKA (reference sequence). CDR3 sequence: CSAREQTRNTIYF. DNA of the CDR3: TGCAGTGCTAGGGAGCAGACTCGAAACACCATATATTTT.

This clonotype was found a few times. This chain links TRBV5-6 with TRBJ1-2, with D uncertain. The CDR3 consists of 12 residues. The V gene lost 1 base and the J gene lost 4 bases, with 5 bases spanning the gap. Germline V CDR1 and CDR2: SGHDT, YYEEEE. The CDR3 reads CASSLRFYGYTF. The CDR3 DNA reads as TGTGCCAGCAGCTTGAGGTTCTATGGCTACACCTTC. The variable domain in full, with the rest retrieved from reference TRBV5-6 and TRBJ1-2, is DAGVTQSPTHLIKTRGQQVTLRCSPKSGHDTVSWYQQALGQGPQFIFQYYEEEERQRGNFPDRFSGHQFPNYSSELNVNALLLGDSALYLCASSLRFYGYTFGSGTRLTVV.

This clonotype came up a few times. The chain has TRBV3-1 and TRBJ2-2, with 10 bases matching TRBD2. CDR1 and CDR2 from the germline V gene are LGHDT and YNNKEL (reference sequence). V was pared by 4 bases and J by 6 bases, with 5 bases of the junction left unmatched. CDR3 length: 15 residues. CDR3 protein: CASSPFLAGAGELFF. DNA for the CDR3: TGTGCCAGCAGCCCCTTCCTAGCGGGGGCCGGGGAGCTGTTTTTT.

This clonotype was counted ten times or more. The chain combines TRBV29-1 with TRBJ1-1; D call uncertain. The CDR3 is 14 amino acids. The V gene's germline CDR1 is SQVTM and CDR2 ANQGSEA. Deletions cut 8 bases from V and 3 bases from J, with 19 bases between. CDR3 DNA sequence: TGCAGCTTCCGATCGGGCCGGGAATACACTGAAGCTTTCTTT. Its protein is CSFRSGREYTEAFF.

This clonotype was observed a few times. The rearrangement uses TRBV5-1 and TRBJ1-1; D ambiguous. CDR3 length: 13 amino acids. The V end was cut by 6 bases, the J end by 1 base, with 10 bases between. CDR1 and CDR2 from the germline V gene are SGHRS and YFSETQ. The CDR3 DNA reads TGCGCCAGCACCGGCGTAGAGAACACTGAAGCTTTCTTT. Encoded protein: CASTGVENTEAFF.

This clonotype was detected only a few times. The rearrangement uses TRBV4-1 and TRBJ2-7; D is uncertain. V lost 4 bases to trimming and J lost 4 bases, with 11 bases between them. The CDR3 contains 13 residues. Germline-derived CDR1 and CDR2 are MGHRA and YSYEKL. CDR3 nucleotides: TGCGCCAGCAGCCCTCAATCGAATTACGAGCAGTACTTC. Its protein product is CASSPQSNYEQYF.

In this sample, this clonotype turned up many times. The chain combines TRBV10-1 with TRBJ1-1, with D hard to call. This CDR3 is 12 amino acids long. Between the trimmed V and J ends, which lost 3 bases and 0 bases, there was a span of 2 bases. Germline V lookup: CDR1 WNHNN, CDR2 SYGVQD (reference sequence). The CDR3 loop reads CASSDLNTEAFF. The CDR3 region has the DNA TGCGCCAGCAGTGATCTGAACACTGAAGCTTTCTTT.

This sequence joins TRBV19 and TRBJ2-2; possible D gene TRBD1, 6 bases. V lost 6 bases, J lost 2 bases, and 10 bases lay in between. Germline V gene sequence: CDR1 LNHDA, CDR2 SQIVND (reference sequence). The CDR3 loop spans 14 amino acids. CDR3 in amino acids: CASRPGANTGELFF. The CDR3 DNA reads TGTGCCAGTAGGCCAGGGGCCAACACCGGGGAGCTGTTTTTT. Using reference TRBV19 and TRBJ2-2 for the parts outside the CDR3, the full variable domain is DGGITQSPKYLFRKEGQNVTLSCEQNLNHDAMYWYRQDPGQGLRLIYYSQIVNDFQKGDIAEGYSVSREKKESFPLTVTSAQKNPTAFYLCASRPGANTGELFFGEGSRLTVL.

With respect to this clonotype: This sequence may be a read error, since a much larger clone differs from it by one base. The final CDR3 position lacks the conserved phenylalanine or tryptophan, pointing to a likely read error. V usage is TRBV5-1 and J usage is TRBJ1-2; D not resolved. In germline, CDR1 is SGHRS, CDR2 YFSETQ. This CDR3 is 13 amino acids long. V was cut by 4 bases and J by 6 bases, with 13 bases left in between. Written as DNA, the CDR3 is TGCGCCAGCAGCGTCGCGGGAGCGGATGGCTACACCTCC. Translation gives CASSVAGADGYTS.

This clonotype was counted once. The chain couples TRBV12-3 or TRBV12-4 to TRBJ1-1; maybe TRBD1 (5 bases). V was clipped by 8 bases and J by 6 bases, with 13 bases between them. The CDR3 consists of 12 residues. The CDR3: CASGGSRSEAFF. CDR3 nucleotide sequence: TGTGCCAGCGGGGGGAGCAGGTCTGAAGCTTTCTTT.

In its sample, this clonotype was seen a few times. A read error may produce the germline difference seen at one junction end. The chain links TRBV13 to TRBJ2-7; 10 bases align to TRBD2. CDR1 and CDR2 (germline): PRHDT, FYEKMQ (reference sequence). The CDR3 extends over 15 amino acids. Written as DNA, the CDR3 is TGCGCCAGCAGCCCTACTAGCGGGATATCCTACGAGCAGTACTTC. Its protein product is CASSPTSGISYEQYF.

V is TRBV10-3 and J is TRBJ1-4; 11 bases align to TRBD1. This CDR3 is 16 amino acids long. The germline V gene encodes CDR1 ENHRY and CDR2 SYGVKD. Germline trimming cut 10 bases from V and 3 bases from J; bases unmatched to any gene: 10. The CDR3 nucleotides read TGTGCCACCGGGACAGGGGGACTTCGTGCTAATGAAAAACTGTTTTTT. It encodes CATGTGGLRANEKLFF.

This CDR3 reads CSPGQYEQYF. For the CDR3, the DNA is TGCAGCCCGGGCCAATACGAGCAGTACTTC. The chain recombines TRBV29-1 with TRBJ2-7; D gene uncertain. The CDR3 length is 10 residues. Germline CDR1 is SQVTM and CDR2 is ANQGSEA. Trimming pared 8 bases from V and 4 bases from J, leaving 9 bases between.

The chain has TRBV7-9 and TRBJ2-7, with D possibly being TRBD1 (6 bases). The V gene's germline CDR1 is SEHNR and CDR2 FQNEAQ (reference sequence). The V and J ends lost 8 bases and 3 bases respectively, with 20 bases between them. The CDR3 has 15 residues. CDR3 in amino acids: CASGSGQGSLYEQYF. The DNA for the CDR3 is TGTGCCAGCGGCTCAGGGCAGGGGAGTCTCTACGAGCAGTACTTC. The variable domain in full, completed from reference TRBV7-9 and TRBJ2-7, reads DTGVSQNPRHKITKRGQNVTFRCDPISEHNRLYWYRQTLGQGPEFLTYFQNEAQLEKSRLLSDRFSAERPKGSFSTLEIQRTEQGDSAMYLCASGSGQGSLYEQYFGPGTRLTVT.

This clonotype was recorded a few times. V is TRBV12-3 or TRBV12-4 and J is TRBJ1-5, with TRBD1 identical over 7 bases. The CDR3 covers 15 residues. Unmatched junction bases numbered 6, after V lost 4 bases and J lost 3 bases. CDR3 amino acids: CASSYLTGSNQPQHF. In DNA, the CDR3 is TGTGCCAGCAGTTACCTGACAGGGTCCAATCAGCCCCAGCATTTT.

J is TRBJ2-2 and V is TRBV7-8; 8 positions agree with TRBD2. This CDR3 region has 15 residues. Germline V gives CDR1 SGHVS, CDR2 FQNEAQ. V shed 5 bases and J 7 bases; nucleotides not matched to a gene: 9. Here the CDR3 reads CASSPLSGKDGELFF. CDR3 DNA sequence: TGTGCCAGCAGCCCCCTTAGCGGGAAGGACGGGGAGCTGTTTTTT.

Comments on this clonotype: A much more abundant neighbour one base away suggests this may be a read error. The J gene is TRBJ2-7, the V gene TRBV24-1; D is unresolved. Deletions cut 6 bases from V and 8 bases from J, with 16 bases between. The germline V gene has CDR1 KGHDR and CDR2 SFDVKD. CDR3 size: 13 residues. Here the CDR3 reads CATSPVMGSKQYF. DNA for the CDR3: TGTGCCACCAGTCCGGTGATGGGATCCAAGCAGTACTTC.

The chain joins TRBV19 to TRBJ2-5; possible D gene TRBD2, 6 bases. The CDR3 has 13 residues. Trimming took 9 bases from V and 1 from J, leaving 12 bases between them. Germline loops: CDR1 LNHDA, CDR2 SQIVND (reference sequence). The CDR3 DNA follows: TGTGCCAGGCCGATAGCGGCCCAAGAGACCCAGTACTTC. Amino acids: CARPIAAQETQYF.

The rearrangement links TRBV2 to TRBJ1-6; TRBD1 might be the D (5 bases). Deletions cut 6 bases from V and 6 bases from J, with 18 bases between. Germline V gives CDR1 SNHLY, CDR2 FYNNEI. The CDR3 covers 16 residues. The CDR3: CASSPTMGLRNSPLHF. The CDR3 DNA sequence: TGTGCCAGCAGCCCGACCATGGGACTCCGTAATTCACCCCTCCACTTT.

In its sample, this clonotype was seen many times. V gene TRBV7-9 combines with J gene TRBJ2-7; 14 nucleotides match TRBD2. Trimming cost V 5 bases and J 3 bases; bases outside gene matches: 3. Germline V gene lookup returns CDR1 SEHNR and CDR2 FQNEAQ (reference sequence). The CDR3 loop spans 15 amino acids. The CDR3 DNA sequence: TGTGCCAGCAGCCCGGGACTAGCGGGAGTCTACGAGCAGTACTTC. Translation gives CASSPGLAGVYEQYF.

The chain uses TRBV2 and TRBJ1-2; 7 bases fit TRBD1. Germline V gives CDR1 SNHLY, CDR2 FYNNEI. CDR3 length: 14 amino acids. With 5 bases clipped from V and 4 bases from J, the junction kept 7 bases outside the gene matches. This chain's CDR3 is CASSSQGGAYGYTF. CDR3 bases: TGTGCCAGCAGTTCGCAGGGGGGGGCCTATGGCTACACCTTC.

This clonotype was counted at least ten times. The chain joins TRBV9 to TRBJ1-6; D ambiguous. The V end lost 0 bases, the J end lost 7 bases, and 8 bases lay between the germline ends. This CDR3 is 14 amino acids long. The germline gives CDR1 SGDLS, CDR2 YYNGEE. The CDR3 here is CASSVDSLNSPLHF. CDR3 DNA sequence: TGTGCCAGCAGCGTAGACAGCCTCAATTCACCCCTCCACTTT. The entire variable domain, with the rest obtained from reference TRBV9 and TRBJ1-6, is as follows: DSGVTQTPKHLITATGQRVTLRCSPRSGDLSVYWYQQSLDQGLQFLIQYYNGEERAKGNILERFSAQQFPDLHSELNLSSLELGDSALYFCASSVDSLNSPLHFGNGTRLTVT.

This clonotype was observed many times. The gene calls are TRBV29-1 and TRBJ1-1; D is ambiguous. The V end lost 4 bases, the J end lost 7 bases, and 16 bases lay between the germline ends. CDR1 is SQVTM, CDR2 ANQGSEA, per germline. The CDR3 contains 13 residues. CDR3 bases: TGCAGCGTTGCCCCCCCGCTGATCGGTGAAGCTTTCTTT. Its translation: CSVAPPLIGEAFF. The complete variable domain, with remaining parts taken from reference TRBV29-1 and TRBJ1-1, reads SAVISQKPSRDICQRGTSLTIQCQVDSQVTMMFWYRQQPGQSLTLIATANQGSEATYESGFVIDKFPISRPNLTFSTLTVSNMSPEDSSIYLCSVAPPLIGEAFFGQGTRLTVV.

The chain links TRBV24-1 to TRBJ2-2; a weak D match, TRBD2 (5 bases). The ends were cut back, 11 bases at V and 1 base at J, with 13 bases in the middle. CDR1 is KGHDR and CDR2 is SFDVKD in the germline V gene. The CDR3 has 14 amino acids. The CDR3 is CASKAGGNTGELFF. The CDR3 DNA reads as TGTGCCAGCAAGGCGGGCGGGAACACCGGGGAGCTGTTTTTT.

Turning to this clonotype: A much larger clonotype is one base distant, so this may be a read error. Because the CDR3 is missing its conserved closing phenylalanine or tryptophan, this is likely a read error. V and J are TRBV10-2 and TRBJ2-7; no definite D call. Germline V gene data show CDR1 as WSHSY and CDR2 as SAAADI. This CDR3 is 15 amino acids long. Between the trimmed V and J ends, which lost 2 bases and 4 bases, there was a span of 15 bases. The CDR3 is CASSEIREATYEQYL. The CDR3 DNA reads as TGCGCCAGCAGTGAGATCCGCGAGGCCACGTACGAGCAGTACCTC.

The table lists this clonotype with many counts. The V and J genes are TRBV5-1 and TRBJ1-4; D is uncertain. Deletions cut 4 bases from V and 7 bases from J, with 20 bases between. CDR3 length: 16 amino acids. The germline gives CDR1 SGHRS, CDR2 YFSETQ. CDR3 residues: CASSLPVGTEREKLFF. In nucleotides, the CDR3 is TGCGCCAGCAGCCTACCGGTGGGAACGGAACGTGAAAAACTGTTTTTT.